These T cell receptor beta chains were read from a single sample in a study of technical replicates of blood from several donors. Libraries were prepared by immunoSEQ multiplex PCR; TCRdb keeps only in-frame clonotypes and omits some of them. The top ten hold 0.15% to 0.2% of the sample, which has roughly 81,000 clones, about 97% seen once. The sequencing sample was made of T cells isolated from PBMCs. Source of these receptors: a human donor in good health. CDR3s include the opening cysteine and the closing phenylalanine or tryptophan. A D gene is named only where the DNA matches it firmly. Expanded clones are given a class, and other clones once, few, many or no size at all.

J gene: TRBJ2-1
D gene: TRBD2
clone size: .
V gene: TRBV11-2
CDR3 DNA: TGTGCCAGCAGCTCCCCCTTGGGGCGGGGGGGCGTGAATGAGCAGTTCTTC
CDR3 protein: CASSSPLGRGGVNEQFF

J gene: TRBJ2-2
D gene: TRBD2
clone size: .
V gene: TRBV7-8
CDR3 DNA: TGTGCCAGCAGCTTAGCGCAGGCTAGCGGGAGATCTATTAAGGGGGAGCTGTTTTTT
CDR3 protein: CASSLAQASGRSIKGELFF

J gene: TRBJ1-1
D gene: .
clone size: .
V gene: TRBV4-1
CDR3 DNA: TGCGCCAGCAGCCAAGAAACAGGAAGGGCTGAAGCTTTCTTT
CDR3 protein: CASSQETGRAEAFF

J gene: TRBJ2-5
D gene: TRBD1
clone size: .
V gene: TRBV18
CDR3 DNA: TGTGCCAGCTCACCCGGAACAGGGGGAGAGACCCAGTACTTC
CDR3 protein: CASSPGTGGETQYF

J gene: TRBJ2-1
D gene: TRBD2
clone size: .
V gene: TRBV18
CDR3 DNA: TGTGCCAGCTCACCAAGGACTAGCGGAAACTACAATGAGCAGTTCTTC
CDR3 protein: CASSPRTSGNYNEQFF

J gene: TRBJ2-2
D gene: .
clone size: once
V gene: TRBV19
CDR3 DNA: TGTGCCAGTAGTAACAGGAGGAACACCGGGGAGCTGTTTTTT
CDR3 protein: CASSNRRNTGELFF

J gene: TRBJ1-2
D gene: .
clone size: .
V gene: TRBV11-2
CDR3 DNA: TGTGCCAGCAGCCTGGCCCGGAGCTATGGCTACACCTTC
CDR3 protein: CASSLARSYGYTF

J gene: TRBJ2-5
D gene: TRBD2
clone size: once
V gene: TRBV5-1
CDR3 DNA: TGCGCCAGCAGCTTCCGCGGGGGCGGGAGGATTGAAGAGACCCAGTACTTC
CDR3 protein: CASSFRGGGRIEETQYF

J gene: TRBJ2-7
D gene: TRBD2
clone size: .
V gene: TRBV6-6
CDR3 DNA: TGTGCCAGCAGGTCCGCGGGACTAGAGCACGAGCAGTACTTC
CDR3 protein: CASRSAGLEHEQYF

J gene: TRBJ2-1
D gene: TRBD2
clone size: .
V gene: TRBV14
CDR3 DNA: TGTGCCAGCAGTCGCCGAACGAGTTTAGCGGGAGGAGGGAATGAGCAGTTCTTC
CDR3 protein: CASSRRTSLAGGGNEQFF

J gene: TRBJ1-2
D gene: TRBD1
clone size: .
V gene: TRBV5-1
CDR3 DNA: TGCGCCAGCAGCTTGTACCCGTTGGATGGGACAGGGGTTGGCTATGGCTACACCTTC
CDR3 protein: CASSLYPLDGTGVGYGYTF

J gene: TRBJ2-7
D gene: .
clone size: .
V gene: TRBV7-3
CDR3 DNA: TGTGCCAGCAGCTTAGCCGGGTCCTACGAGCAGTACTTC
CDR3 protein: CASSLAGSYEQYF

J gene: TRBJ2-7
D gene: .
clone size: .
V gene: TRBV6-5
CDR3 DNA: TGTGCCAGCACCAAGACAGATACCTACGAGCAGTACTTC
CDR3 protein: CASTKTDTYEQYF

J gene: TRBJ1-2
D gene: .
clone size: .
V gene: TRBV20-1
CDR3 DNA: TGCAGTGCTAGGGCAGGCCACGGCTACACCTTC
CDR3 protein: CSARAGHGYTF

J gene: TRBJ2-7
D gene: TRBD2
clone size: .
V gene: TRBV5-4
CDR3 DNA: TGTGCCAGCAGCCTGAGGGCGGGAGCCTACGAGCAGTACTTC
CDR3 protein: CASSLRAGAYEQYF

J gene: TRBJ2-1
D gene: .
clone size: .
V gene: TRBV28
CDR3 DNA: TGTGCCAGCAGTTTGTCTGACAATGAGCAGTTCTTC
CDR3 protein: CASSLSDNEQFF

J gene: TRBJ2-7
D gene: TRBD2
clone size: .
V gene: TRBV13
CDR3 DNA: TGTGCCAGCAGCCCTGGACTAGCGGGAGAAGTACAAGTCGAGCAGTACTTC
CDR3 protein: CASSPGLAGEVQVEQYF